The entry below gives a single TCR beta chain sequence along with its context. These data come from a study of blood T cell repertoires in COVID-19. V gave up 2 bases and J gave up 11 bases, with 15 bases separating them. This CDR3 has 13 amino acids. Measured with immunoSEQ multiplex PCR; TCRdb has only the in-frame clones, and not every one. The table lists 200,000 to 250,000 clones, 84% of them singletons. The specimen sequenced was peripheral blood. The chain carries TRBV12-3 or TRBV12-4 and TRBJ1-1; TRBD1 might be the D (6 bases). The sequence came from a young man with active or convalescent COVID-19. CDR3 protein: CASSLKAGVSAFF. The CDR3 coding sequence is TGTGCCAGCAGTTTAAAGGCAGGGGTCTCGGCTTTCTTT.